This TCR beta chain is drawn from a study of blood T cells in healthy people across ages. The wider study: Template switching retrieved approximately one barcoded beta molecule for each two T cells. Study-level points and caveats: Significant beta diversity loss was already apparent by age approximately 38, declining roughly linearly. Both higher diversity and more naive CD4+ cells marked long-lived donors when set against aged donors. Diversity of TCR beta correlated strongly with naive T cell percentage.

For this clonotype: The antigen is unknown.

Then a second PCR, running about 7 to 11 cycles, was carried out with a sample-barcoded 5' primer and a J-beta primer mix. Each CDR3 protein is one row after TCRdb ran MiXCR on the 5' RACE reads. This table holds 1,300,000 or so distinct CDR3 sequences, roughly 64% found once. This CDR3 region has 15 residues. The V segment lost 2 bases and the J segment 8 bases; nucleotides outside the gene matches: 7. Germline V gene data show CDR1 as KGHDR and CDR2 as SFDVKD. V and J are TRBV24-1 and TRBJ2-1; 8 bases are a match to TRBD2. This sequence was found in a man in his late teens or twenties in good health. Sequencing was performed on blood. The CDR3 nucleotides read TGTGCCACCAGTGATTCCGGGGGGGGTAGTGATGAGCAGTTCTTC. Translated, it gives CATSDSGGGSDEQFF.